This passage covers 2 T cell receptor beta chains from one sample sequenced in a study of CD8 T cells in ankylosing spondylitis. Notes on the study in general: Characteristic of ankylosing spondylitis blood, it appeared, was a TCR beta motif comprising 7 to 9 highly homologous variants.

TCRdb ran MiXCR on the 5' RACE reads and lists one entry per CDR3 protein. The sample has 470,000 or so distinct CDR3 sequences, 25% to 30% seen once. These receptors have no known antigen. Source material: blood, either unsorted or a sorted T cell fraction (not recorded which). These receptors originate from a male donor with ankylosing spondylitis.

There are a few counts of this clonotype. The CDR3 spells CASSQGLAGVNTGELFF. Here the CDR3 DNA reads TGTGCCAGCAGCCAAGGACTAGCGGGAGTGAACACCGGGGAGCTGTTTTTT. V gene TRBV3-1 combines with J gene TRBJ2-2; TRBD2 aligns across 12 bases. The CDR3 spans 17 residues. After removal of 1 base from V and 1 base from J, the junction contained 1 base not matched to a gene. CDR1 is LGHDT and CDR2 is YNNKEL in the germline V gene (reference sequence).

Only a few counts were recorded for this clonotype. V is TRBV12-3 or TRBV12-4 and J is TRBJ1-2, with TRBD1 matching over 7 bases. The CDR3 is 13 amino acids. Unmatched junction bases numbered 10, after V lost 7 bases and J lost 8 bases. The DNA of the CDR3 is TGTGCCAGCACCCGGGACAGCTTTGGAGGCTACACCTTC. It is translated as CASTRDSFGGYTF.